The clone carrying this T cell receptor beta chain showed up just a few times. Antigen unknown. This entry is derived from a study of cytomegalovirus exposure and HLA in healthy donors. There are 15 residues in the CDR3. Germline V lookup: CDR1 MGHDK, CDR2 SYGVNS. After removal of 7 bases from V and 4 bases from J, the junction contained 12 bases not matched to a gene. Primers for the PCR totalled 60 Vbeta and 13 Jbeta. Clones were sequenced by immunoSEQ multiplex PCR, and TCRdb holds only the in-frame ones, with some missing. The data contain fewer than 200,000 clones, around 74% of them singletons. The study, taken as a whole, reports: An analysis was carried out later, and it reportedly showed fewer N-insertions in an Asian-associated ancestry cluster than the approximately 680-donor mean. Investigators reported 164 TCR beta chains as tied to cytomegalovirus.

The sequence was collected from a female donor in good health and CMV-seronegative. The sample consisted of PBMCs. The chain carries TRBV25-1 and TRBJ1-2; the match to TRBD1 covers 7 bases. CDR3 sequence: CASTAGTGVGYGYTF. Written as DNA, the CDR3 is TGTGCCAGCACCGCGGGTACAGGGGTGGGCTATGGCTACACCTTC.